The clone carrying this T cell receptor beta chain has a single count. The antigen is undetermined. This record comes from a study of cytomegalovirus exposure and HLA in healthy donors. Study as a whole: Roughly 85 million unique TCRs from HLA-typed donors made up an early data release. Study results and limitations: Earlier results showed most TCR beta V segments being productive about 90% or about 30% of the time. Using the classifier, cytomegalovirus status was reportedly diagnosed with high specificity and sensitivity. Later genetic work tied a missense DCLRE1C variant to beta-chain V and J trimming.

PCR employed 60 Vbeta and 13 Jbeta primers. Sequencing was performed with immunoSEQ multiplex PCR; in TCRdb, only in-frame clones are kept and a portion is missing. The table lists almost 200,000 clones, just over 75% of them singletons. Trimming cost V 3 bases and J 0 bases; bases outside gene matches: 3. Germline-derived CDR1 and CDR2 are SEHNR and FQNEAQ (reference sequence). The CDR3 runs 15 residues. The specimen was PBMCs. The gene calls are TRBV7-9 and TRBJ2-3, with TRBD1 matching 7 bases. This clonotype was sampled from a man under 40 in good health and CMV-seronegative. CDR3 sequence: CASSFEGQSTDTQYF. The DNA of the CDR3 is TGTGCCAGCAGCTTTGAGGGACAGAGCACAGATACGCAGTATTTT.